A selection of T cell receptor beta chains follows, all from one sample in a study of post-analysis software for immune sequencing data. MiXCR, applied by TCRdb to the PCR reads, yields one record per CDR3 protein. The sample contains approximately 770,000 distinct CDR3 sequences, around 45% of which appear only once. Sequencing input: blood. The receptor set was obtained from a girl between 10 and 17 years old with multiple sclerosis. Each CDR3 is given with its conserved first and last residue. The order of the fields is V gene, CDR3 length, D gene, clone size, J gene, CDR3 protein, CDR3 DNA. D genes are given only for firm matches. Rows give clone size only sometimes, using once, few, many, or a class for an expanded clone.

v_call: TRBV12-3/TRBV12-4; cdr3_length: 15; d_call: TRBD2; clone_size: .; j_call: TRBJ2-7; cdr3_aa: CASGDSSGISYEQYF; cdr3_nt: TGTGCCAGCGGGGATTCCAGCGGGATCTCCTACGAGCAGTACTTC
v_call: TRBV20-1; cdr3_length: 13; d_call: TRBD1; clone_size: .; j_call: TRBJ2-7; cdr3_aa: CSATGTGSLEQYF; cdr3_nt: TGCAGTGCTACTGGGACAGGGTCCCTCGAGCAGTACTTC
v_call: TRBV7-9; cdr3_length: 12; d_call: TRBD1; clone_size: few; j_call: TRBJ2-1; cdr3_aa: CASSQTTGEQFF; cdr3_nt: TGTGCCAGCAGCCAAACGACAGGGGAGCAGTTCTTC
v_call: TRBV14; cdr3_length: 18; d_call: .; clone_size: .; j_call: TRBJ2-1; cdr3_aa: CASSQVRPNGVTYNEQFF; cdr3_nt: TGTGCCAGCAGCCAAGTAAGACCAAACGGGGTTACCTACAATGAGCAGTTCTTC
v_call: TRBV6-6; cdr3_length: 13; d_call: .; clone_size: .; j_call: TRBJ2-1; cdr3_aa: CATDKTSYNEQFF; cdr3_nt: TGTGCCACCGACAAAACTTCCTACAATGAGCAGTTCTTC
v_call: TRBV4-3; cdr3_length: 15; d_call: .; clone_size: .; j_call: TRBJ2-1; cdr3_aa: CASSQDLSSYNEQFF; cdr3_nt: TGTGCCAGCAGCCAAGATCTGAGCTCCTACAATGAGCAGTTCTTC
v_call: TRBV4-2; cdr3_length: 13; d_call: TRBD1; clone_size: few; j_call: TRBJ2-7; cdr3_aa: CASSKTGTYEQYF; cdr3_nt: TGTGCCAGCAGCAAGACAGGGACCTACGAGCAGTACTTC
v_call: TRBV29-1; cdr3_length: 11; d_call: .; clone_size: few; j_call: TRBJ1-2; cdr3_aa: CSVPIAAGYTF; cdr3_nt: TGCAGCGTCCCAATCGCGGCTGGCTACACCTTC
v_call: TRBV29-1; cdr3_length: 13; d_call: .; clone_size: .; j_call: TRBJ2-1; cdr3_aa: CSVEEAGFAEQFF; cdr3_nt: TGCAGCGTTGAAGAAGCAGGGTTCGCTGAGCAGTTCTTC
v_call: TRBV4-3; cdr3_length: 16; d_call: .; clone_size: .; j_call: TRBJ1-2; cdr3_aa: CASTPGPQAHNYGYTF; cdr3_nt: TGCGCCAGCACCCCGGGACCACAAGCCCATAACTATGGCTACACCTTC
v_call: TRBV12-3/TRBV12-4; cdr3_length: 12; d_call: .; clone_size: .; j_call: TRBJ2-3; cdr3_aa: CASRPLADTQYF; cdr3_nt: TGTGCCAGCAGGCCGTTAGCAGATACGCAGTATTTT
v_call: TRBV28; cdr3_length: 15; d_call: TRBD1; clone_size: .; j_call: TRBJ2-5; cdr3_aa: CASSLPTGGVETQYF; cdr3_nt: TGTGCCAGCAGCCTCCCTACAGGGGGCGTCGAGACCCAGTACTTC
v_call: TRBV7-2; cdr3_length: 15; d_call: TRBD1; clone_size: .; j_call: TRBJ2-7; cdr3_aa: CASSPSGTGLYEQYF; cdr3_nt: TGTGCCAGCAGCCCCTCGGGGACAGGGCTATACGAGCAGTACTTC
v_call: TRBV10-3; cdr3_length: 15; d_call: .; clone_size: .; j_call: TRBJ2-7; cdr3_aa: CAISDIGVDGREQYF; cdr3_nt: TGTGCCATCAGTGACATCGGAGTGGATGGGCGCGAGCAGTACTTC
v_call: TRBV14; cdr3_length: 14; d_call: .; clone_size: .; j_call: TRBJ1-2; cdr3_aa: CASSQDFSVYGYTF; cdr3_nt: TGTGCCAGCAGCCAAGATTTTTCCGTCTATGGCTACACCTTC
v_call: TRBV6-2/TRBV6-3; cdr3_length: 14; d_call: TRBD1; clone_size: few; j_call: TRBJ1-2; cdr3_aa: CASSYGTGPYGYTF; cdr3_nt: TGTGCCAGCAGTTACGGGACAGGGCCCTATGGCTACACCTTC